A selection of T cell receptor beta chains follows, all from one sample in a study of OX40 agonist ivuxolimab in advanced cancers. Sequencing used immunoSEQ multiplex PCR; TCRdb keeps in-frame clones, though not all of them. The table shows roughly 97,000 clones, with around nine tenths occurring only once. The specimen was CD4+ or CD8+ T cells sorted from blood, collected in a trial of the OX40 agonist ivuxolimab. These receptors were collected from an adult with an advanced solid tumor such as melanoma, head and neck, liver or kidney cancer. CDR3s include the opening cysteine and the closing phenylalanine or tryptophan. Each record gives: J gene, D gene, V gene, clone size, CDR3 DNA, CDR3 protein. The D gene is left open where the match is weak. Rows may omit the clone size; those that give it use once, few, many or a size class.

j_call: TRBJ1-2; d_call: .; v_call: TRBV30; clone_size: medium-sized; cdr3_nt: TGTGCCTGGGGGGAGAGGGGCTACACCTTC; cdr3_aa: CAWGERGYTF
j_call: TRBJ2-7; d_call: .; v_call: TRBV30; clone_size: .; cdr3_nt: TGTGCCTGGAAACAGTCATCCTACGAGCAGTACTTC; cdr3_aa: CAWKQSSYEQYF
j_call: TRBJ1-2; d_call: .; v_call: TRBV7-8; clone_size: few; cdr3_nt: TGTGCCAGCAGCAGCGGACTGTCCGAGGTGTACACCTTC; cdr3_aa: CASSSGLSEVYTF
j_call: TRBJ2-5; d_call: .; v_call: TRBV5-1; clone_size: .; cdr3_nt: TGCGCCAGCAGTTCAAGGGGCGGTGAGACCCAGTACTTC; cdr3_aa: CASSSRGGETQYF
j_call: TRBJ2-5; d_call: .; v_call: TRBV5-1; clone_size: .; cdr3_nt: TGCGCCAGCAGCTTAGGGCTGGGACAGACCCAGTACTTC; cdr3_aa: CASSLGLGQTQYF
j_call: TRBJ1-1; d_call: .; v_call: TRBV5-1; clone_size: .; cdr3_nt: TGCGCCAGCAGCTTAACGACAGGCCTCCCAAGAGAAGCTTTCTTT; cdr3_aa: CASSLTTGLPREAFF
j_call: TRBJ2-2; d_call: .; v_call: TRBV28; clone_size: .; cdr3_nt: TGTGCCAGCAGGCCGGGACAGAACACCGGGGAGCTGTTTTTT; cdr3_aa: CASRPGQNTGELFF
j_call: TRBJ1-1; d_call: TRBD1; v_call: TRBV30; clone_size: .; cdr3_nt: TGTGCCTGGAGTCCACCGGGACAGAGGAACACTGAAGCTTTCTTT; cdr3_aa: CAWSPPGQRNTEAFF
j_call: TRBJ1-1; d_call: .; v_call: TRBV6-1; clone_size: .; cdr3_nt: TGTGCCAGCAGTGATTCGATAGGGTCCACTGAAGCTTTCTTT; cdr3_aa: CASSDSIGSTEAFF
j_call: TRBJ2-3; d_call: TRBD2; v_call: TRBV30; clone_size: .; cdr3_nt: TGTGCCTGGAGTGTCGGGACTAGCGGGGCCTCAGATACGCAGTATTTT; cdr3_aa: CAWSVGTSGASDTQYF
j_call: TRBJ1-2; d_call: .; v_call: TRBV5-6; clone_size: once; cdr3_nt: TGTGCCAGCAGCGCCGGGACGGTCTATGGCTACACCTTC; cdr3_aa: CASSAGTVYGYTF
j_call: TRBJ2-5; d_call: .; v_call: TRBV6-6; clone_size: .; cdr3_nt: TGTGCCAGCAGGACGCAGGGGAGTCATGGGACCCAGTACTTC; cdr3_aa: CASRTQGSHGTQYF
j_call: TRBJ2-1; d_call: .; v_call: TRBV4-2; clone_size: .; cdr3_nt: TGTGCCAGCAGCCGGGACCCCTCCTACAATGAGCAGTTCTTC; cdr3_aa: CASSRDPSYNEQFF
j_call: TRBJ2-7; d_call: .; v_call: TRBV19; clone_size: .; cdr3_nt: TGTGCCAGTAGTAGAGATCCCAACTCCTACGAGCAGTACTTC; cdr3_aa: CASSRDPNSYEQYF
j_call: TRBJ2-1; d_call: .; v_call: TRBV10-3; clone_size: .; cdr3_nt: TGTGCCATCAGTAGCCAGGGCAGAAACAATGAGCAGTTCTTC; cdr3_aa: CAISSQGRNNEQFF
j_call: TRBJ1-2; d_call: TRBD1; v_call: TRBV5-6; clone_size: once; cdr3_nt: TGTGCCAGCAGCCCTTTCGACAGGGATTTCTATGGCTACACCTTC; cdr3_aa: CASSPFDRDFYGYTF
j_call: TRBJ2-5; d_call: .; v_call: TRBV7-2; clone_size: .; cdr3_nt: TGTGCCAGCAGCTTAACGAGGGGGGGCACAGAGACCCAGTACTTC; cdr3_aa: CASSLTRGGTETQYF
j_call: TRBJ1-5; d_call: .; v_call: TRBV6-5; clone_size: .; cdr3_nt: TGTGCCAGCACCGTAACAGGAAATCAGCCCCAGCATTTT; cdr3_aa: CASTVTGNQPQHF
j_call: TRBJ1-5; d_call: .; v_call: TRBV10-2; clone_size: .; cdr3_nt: TGCGCCAGCAGTACTCAGGGGAATCAGCCCCAGCATTTT; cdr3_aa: CASSTQGNQPQHF
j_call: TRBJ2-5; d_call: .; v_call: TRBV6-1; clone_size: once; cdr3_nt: TGTGCCAGCAGCCTCAGGGGTGGGGAGACCCAGTACTTC; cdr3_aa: CASSLRGGETQYF
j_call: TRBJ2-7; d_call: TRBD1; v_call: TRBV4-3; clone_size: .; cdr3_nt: TGCGCCAGCAGCCAAGGTCGCAGCCAGGGGGTCTACGAGCAGTACTTC; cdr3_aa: CASSQGRSQGVYEQYF
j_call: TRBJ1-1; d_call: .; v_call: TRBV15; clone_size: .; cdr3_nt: TGTGCCACCAGCAGAGATCAAGCCAACACTGAAGCTTTCTTT; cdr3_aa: CATSRDQANTEAFF
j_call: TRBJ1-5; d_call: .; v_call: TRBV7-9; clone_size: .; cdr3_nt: TGTGCCAGCAGCAAGGGGAGGGATTCGAATCAGCCCCAGCATTTT; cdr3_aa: CASSKGRDSNQPQHF
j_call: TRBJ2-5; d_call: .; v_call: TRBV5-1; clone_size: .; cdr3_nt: TGCGCCAGCAGCTCCCAAGAGACCCAGTACTTC; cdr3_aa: CASSSQETQYF
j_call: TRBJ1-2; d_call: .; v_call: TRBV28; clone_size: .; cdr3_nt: TGTGCCAGTAGGCTTAACTATGGCTACACCTTC; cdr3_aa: CASRLNYGYTF
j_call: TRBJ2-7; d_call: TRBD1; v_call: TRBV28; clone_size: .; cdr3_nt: TGTGCCAGCAGTCCTAGGACAGGCGGCCGATACGAGCAGTACTTC; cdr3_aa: CASSPRTGGRYEQYF
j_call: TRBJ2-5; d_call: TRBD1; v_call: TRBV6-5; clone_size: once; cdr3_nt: TGTGCCAGCCATGGACAGGGGTGGGAGACCCAGTACTTC; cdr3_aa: CASHGQGWETQYF
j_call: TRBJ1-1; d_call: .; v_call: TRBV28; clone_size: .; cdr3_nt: TGTGCCAGCAGTTTGGGGAGGTGGGACACTGAAGCTTTCTTT; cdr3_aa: CASSLGRWDTEAFF
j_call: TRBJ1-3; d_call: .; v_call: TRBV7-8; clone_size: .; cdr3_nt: TGTGCCAGCAGCTTAGAAACAAGTAGTGGAAACACCATATATTTT; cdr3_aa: CASSLETSSGNTIYF